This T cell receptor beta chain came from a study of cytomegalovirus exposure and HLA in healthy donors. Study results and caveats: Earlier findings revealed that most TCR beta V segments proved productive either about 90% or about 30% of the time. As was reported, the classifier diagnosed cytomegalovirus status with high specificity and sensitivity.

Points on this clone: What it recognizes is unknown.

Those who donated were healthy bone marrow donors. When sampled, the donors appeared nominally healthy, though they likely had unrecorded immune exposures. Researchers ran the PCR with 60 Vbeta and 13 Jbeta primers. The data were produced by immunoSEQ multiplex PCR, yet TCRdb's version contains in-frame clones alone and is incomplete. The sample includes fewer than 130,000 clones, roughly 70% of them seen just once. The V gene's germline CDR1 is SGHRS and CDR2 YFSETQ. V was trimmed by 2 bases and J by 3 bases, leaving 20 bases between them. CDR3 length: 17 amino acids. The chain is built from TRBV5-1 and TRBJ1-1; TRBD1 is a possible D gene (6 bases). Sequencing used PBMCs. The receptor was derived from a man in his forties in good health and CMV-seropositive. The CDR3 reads CASSFTLYRAGDTEAFF. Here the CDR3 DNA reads TGCGCCAGCAGCTTCACTTTGTACAGGGCAGGGGACACTGAAGCTTTCTTT.